These T cell receptor beta chains were read from a single sample in a study of blood T cell repertoires in COVID-19. Profiling relied on immunoSEQ multiplex PCR, and the TCRdb table lists in-frame clones only, not all of them. This table has under 200,000 clones, about four fifths appearing once. Sample: peripheral blood. All receptors come from a man between 18 and 35 years old with active or convalescent COVID-19. Each CDR3 is given with its conserved first and last residue. The D gene is left open where the match is weak. The size of a clone is reported for some rows only, either as once, few or many, or as a class for expanded clones.

CDR3nt: TGCGCCAGCAGCCAGGCCGGGACTAGCGTTGGGAATGAGCAGTTCTTC
CDR3aa: CASSQAGTSVGNEQFF
d_gene: TRBD2
abundance: .
len: 16
j_gene: TRBJ2-1
v_gene: TRBV4-1

CDR3nt: TGCGCCAGCAGTGAGTCCTACCATGGCTACACCTTC
CDR3aa: CASSESYHGYTF
d_gene: .
abundance: .
len: 12
j_gene: TRBJ1-2
v_gene: TRBV10-1

CDR3nt: TGTGCCAGCAGAGACATGTTGTCCAGCCGGGGGGAGCTGTTTTTT
CDR3aa: CASRDMLSSRGELFF
d_gene: .
abundance: few
len: 15
j_gene: TRBJ2-2
v_gene: TRBV6-6

CDR3nt: TGTGCCAGCAGCCCCACCCCGGTAGTCTCTGGAAACACCATATATTTT
CDR3aa: CASSPTPVVSGNTIYF
d_gene: .
abundance: .
len: 16
j_gene: TRBJ1-3
v_gene: TRBV7-2

CDR3nt: TGTGCCAGCAGTTACTTAGTCCCGGGAGATACGCAGTATTTT
CDR3aa: CASSYLVPGDTQYF
d_gene: .
abundance: once
len: 14
j_gene: TRBJ2-3
v_gene: TRBV6-2/TRBV6-3

CDR3nt: TGTGCCAGCAGCCAGGAAGGGGGCGATGGTGAAAAACTGTTTTTT
CDR3aa: CASSQEGGDGEKLFF
d_gene: TRBD1
abundance: few
len: 15
j_gene: TRBJ1-4
v_gene: TRBV4-2

CDR3nt: TGTGCCAGCACCAAGGAGGTGGCAGGGGTCAATGAGCAGTTCTTC
CDR3aa: CASTKEVAGVNEQFF
d_gene: .
abundance: .
len: 15
j_gene: TRBJ2-1
v_gene: TRBV2

CDR3nt: TGTGCCAGCAGCTTATACACAGGAAACTATGGCTACACCTTC
CDR3aa: CASSLYTGNYGYTF
d_gene: .
abundance: .
len: 14
j_gene: TRBJ1-2
v_gene: TRBV13

CDR3nt: TGTGCCAGCAGCTTAGGGGGACAGCCGTCTGATACGCAGTATTTT
CDR3aa: CASSLGGQPSDTQYF
d_gene: TRBD1
abundance: .
len: 15
j_gene: TRBJ2-3
v_gene: TRBV7-9

CDR3nt: TGTGCCAGTAGTATTTCTAGCGGGGCAACAGATACGCAGTATTTT
CDR3aa: CASSISSGATDTQYF
d_gene: TRBD2
abundance: .
len: 15
j_gene: TRBJ2-3
v_gene: TRBV19

CDR3nt: TGTGCCAGCAGTTTGGGGAGGGGAGGGCTAGCGCGGGATACGCAGTATTTT
CDR3aa: CASSLGRGGLARDTQYF
d_gene: TRBD2
abundance: once
len: 17
j_gene: TRBJ2-3
v_gene: TRBV28

CDR3nt: TGTGCCAGCAGTCCAGGGGGCTGGCACGAGCAGTACTTC
CDR3aa: CASSPGGWHEQYF
d_gene: TRBD1
abundance: .
len: 13
j_gene: TRBJ2-7
v_gene: TRBV6-5

CDR3nt: TGTGCCAGTCCCGGGACAGGGATCGGGGAGACCCAGTACTTC
CDR3aa: CASPGTGIGETQYF
d_gene: TRBD1
abundance: .
len: 14
j_gene: TRBJ2-5
v_gene: TRBV19

CDR3nt: TGTGCCAGCAGTTTAGCCCAGCGGGCACACAATGAGCAGTTCTTC
CDR3aa: CASSLAQRAHNEQFF
d_gene: .
abundance: few
len: 15
j_gene: TRBJ2-1
v_gene: TRBV7-9

CDR3nt: TGTGCCAGCAGTCCATTCCCCGATAGGAGAACCGACGAGCAGTACTTC
CDR3aa: CASSPFPDRRTDEQYF
d_gene: .
abundance: .
len: 16
j_gene: TRBJ2-7
v_gene: TRBV9

CDR3nt: TGTGCCAGCAGCCCCCGTTGGAGCGGGAGTGTGGTAGATACGCAGTATTTT
CDR3aa: CASSPRWSGSVVDTQYF
d_gene: TRBD2
abundance: .
len: 17
j_gene: TRBJ2-3
v_gene: TRBV4-2

CDR3nt: TGTGCCAGCAGCGTAGCAGCACAGCACGAGCAGTACTTC
CDR3aa: CASSVAAQHEQYF
d_gene: .
abundance: .
len: 13
j_gene: TRBJ2-7
v_gene: TRBV9

CDR3nt: TGTGCCAGCAGTTACTCGGACAGCTCCTACGAGCAGTACTTC
CDR3aa: CASSYSDSSYEQYF
d_gene: .
abundance: .
len: 14
j_gene: TRBJ2-7
v_gene: TRBV6-2/TRBV6-3

CDR3nt: TGTGCCAGCAGTGCGACTTTCAGGGAGGGGGCTAATGAAAAACTGTTTTTT
CDR3aa: CASSATFREGANEKLFF
d_gene: .
abundance: once
len: 17
j_gene: TRBJ1-4
v_gene: TRBV2

CDR3nt: TGTGCCAGCTCACCAAGTCCCGGGACAGGAGGAAACACCATATATTTT
CDR3aa: CASSPSPGTGGNTIYF
d_gene: TRBD1
abundance: once
len: 16
j_gene: TRBJ1-3
v_gene: TRBV18

CDR3nt: TGTGCCAGCAGGACCTTAGCGGGAGGTCACGGGGAGCTGTTTTTT
CDR3aa: CASRTLAGGHGELFF
d_gene: TRBD2
abundance: .
len: 15
j_gene: TRBJ2-2
v_gene: TRBV27

CDR3nt: TGCGCCAGCAGCCCTGGGACAGAGAATTCACCCCTCCACTTT
CDR3aa: CASSPGTENSPLHF
d_gene: TRBD1
abundance: .
len: 14
j_gene: TRBJ1-6
v_gene: TRBV5-1